A selection of T cell receptor beta chains follows, all from one sample in a study of memory CD8 T cells in hepatitis C reinfection. Sequencing used immunoSEQ multiplex PCR; TCRdb keeps in-frame clones, though not all of them. The table records 44,000 or so clones, 70% to 90% of them present only once. The sample taken for sequencing was naive CD8+ T cells sorted from blood. These receptors originate from a man between 18 and 35 years old with hepatitis C virus infection. CDR3s include the opening cysteine and the closing phenylalanine or tryptophan. Each record gives: V gene, clone size, J gene, D gene, CDR3 protein, CDR3 DNA. A D gene is named only where the DNA matches it firmly. Only some rows state a clone size, as once, few, many or a class for expanded clones.

TRBV2,few,TRBJ2-7,TRBD2,CASSDSGLAGGHEQYF,TGTGCCAGCAGTGATTCGGGACTAGCGGGAGGGCACGAGCAGTACTTC
TRBV7-7,once,TRBJ2-2,TRBD2,CASSQGLAGSYTGELFF,TGTGCCAGCAGCCAAGGACTAGCGGGGTCCTACACCGGGGAGCTGTTTTTT
TRBV4-1,NA,TRBJ1-4,NA,CASSTQGLEKLFF,TGCGCCAGCAGCACCCAGGGTTTGGAAAAACTGTTTTTT
TRBV27,NA,TRBJ1-1,NA,CASSSPGYRATEAFF,TGTGCCAGCAGTTCACCGGGGTATCGGGCCACTGAAGCTTTCTTT
TRBV6-5,NA,TRBJ1-1,NA,CASSPWSGTEAFF,TGTGCCAGCAGTCCATGGAGTGGCACTGAAGCTTTCTTT
TRBV6-1,NA,TRBJ2-7,TRBD2,CASSEAAGLAIGSSYEQYF,TGTGCCAGCAGTGAAGCCGCGGGACTAGCAATCGGCAGCTCCTACGAGCAGTACTTC
TRBV30,NA,TRBJ1-1,NA,CAWSGGGTEAFF,TGTGCCTGGAGTGGGGGGGGCACTGAAGCTTTCTTT
TRBV12-5,NA,TRBJ1-1,NA,CASGLSLPIGIEAFF,TGTGCTAGTGGTTTGTCTTTACCGATCGGGATTGAAGCTTTCTTT
TRBV30,NA,TRBJ2-1,NA,CAWMGGGEQFF,TGTGCCTGGATGGGCGGAGGTGAGCAGTTCTTC
TRBV7-3,few,TRBJ2-1,TRBD2,CASSSQGVGLAGIDEQFF,TGTGCCAGCAGCTCACAAGGCGTGGGACTAGCGGGAATCGATGAGCAGTTCTTC
TRBV6-1,few,TRBJ2-2,TRBD2,CASSELAGAGELFF,TGTGCCAGCAGTGAACTAGCGGGAGCCGGGGAGCTGTTTTTT
TRBV6-4,NA,TRBJ2-2,NA,CASSESRGELFF,TGTGCCAGCAGTGAAAGCCGCGGGGAGCTGTTTTTT
TRBV27,NA,TRBJ2-5,NA,CASSSGLIQYF,TGTGCCAGCAGTTCGGGGTTGATCCAGTACTTC
TRBV10-3,NA,TRBJ1-2,NA,CAISEGIYGYTF,TGTGCCATCAGTGAGGGCATCTATGGCTACACCTTC
TRBV15,NA,TRBJ2-1,TRBD2,CATSGYGLAEIYNEQFF,TGTGCCACCAGCGGGTACGGACTAGCGGAGATCTACAATGAGCAGTTCTTC
TRBV27,NA,TRBJ1-5,TRBD1,CASSLMGQGVGQPQHF,TGTGCCAGCAGTTTAATGGGACAGGGGGTCGGGCAGCCCCAGCATTTT
TRBV21-1,once,TRBJ1-1,NA,CASSKWVPGTGNTEAFF,TGTGCCAGCAGCAAATGGGTTCCCGGGACAGGGAACACTGAAGCTTTCTTT
TRBV9,NA,TRBJ2-5,NA,CASSVAPGFQETQYF,TGTGCCAGCAGCGTAGCCCCAGGGTTCCAAGAGACCCAGTACTTC
TRBV28,few,TRBJ1-4,NA,CASLTATNEKLFF,TGTGCCAGTCTGACTGCAACTAATGAAAAACTGTTTTTT
TRBV6-5,NA,TRBJ1-1,NA,CASSYAGNTEAFF,TGTGCCAGCAGTTACGCGGGGAACACTGAAGCTTTCTTT
TRBV4-1,once,TRBJ2-3,NA,CASSQRLVSTDTQYF,TGCGCCAGCAGCCAAAGGCTAGTGAGCACAGATACGCAGTATTTT
TRBV7-8,NA,TRBJ2-7,TRBD2,CASSWGGYYEQYF,TGTGCCAGCAGCTGGGGGGGGTACTACGAGCAGTACTTC
TRBV5-1,NA,TRBJ2-7,TRBD1,CASSMGQGEDEQYF,TGCGCCAGCAGTATGGGACAGGGGGAGGACGAGCAGTACTTC
TRBV9,NA,TRBJ2-5,TRBD1,CASSVEGGRETQYF,TGTGCCAGCAGCGTAGAAGGGGGCCGGGAGACCCAGTACTTC
TRBV4-1,NA,TRBJ2-4,TRBD1,CASSQEEGGLDIQYF,TGCGCCAGCAGCCAAGAGGAAGGGGGCCTTGACATTCAGTACTTC
TRBV11-2,NA,TRBJ2-2,NA,CASSFYESDTGELFF,TGCGCCAGCAGCTTCTACGAGAGTGACACCGGGGAGCTGTTTTTT
TRBV7-9,NA,TRBJ2-7,TRBD2,CASSLGAGGHYEQYF,TGTGCCAGCAGTCTAGGGGCGGGGGGGCACTACGAGCAGTACTTC
TRBV14,NA,TRBJ2-7,NA,CASSPRAGSSYEQYF,TGTGCCAGCAGCCCGAGGGCCGGAAGCTCCTACGAGCAGTACTTC
TRBV6-5,NA,TRBJ1-4,NA,CASTQINEKLFF,TGTGCCAGCACGCAGATTAATGAAAAACTGTTTTTT
TRBV7-9,NA,TRBJ1-1,TRBD1,CASSPNPGQGNTEAFF,TGTGCCAGCAGCCCGAACCCGGGACAGGGGAACACTGAAGCTTTCTTT
TRBV18,NA,TRBJ2-1,NA,CASHFRDSYNEQFF,TGTGCCAGTCACTTCCGGGACTCCTACAATGAGCAGTTCTTC
TRBV5-1,few,TRBJ1-1,TRBD1,CASSPTGQVYVEAFF,TGCGCCAGCAGCCCCACGGGACAGGTCTACGTTGAAGCTTTCTTT
TRBV23-1,NA,TRBJ2-7,NA,CASSHLRGASYEQYF,TGCGCCAGCAGTCACCTCAGGGGGGCCTCCTACGAGCAGTACTTC
TRBV7-9,NA,TRBJ2-7,TRBD1,CASSSDREYLYEQYF,TGTGCCAGCAGCTCCGACAGGGAATACCTCTACGAGCAGTACTTC
TRBV4-1,NA,TRBJ1-3,NA,CASSQVPGNSGNTIYF,TGCGCCAGCAGCCAAGTACCGGGGAATAGTGGAAACACCATATATTTT
TRBV7-6,NA,TRBJ2-1,TRBD2,CASSPSGSSYNDQFF,TGTGCCAGCAGCCCTAGCGGGAGCTCCTACAATGATCAGTTCTTC
TRBV5-4,NA,TRBJ2-1,TRBD2,CASSLVGGTSGSNSYNEQFF,TGTGCCAGCAGCTTGGTAGGTGGGACTAGCGGGAGTAATTCCTACAATGAGCAGTTCTTC